This TCR beta chain was identified in a study of control samples from healthy donors and cancer patients. Germline V CDR1 and CDR2: LNHDA, SQIVND (reference sequence). CDR3 size: 19 residues. V trimming: 3 bases; J trimming: 3 bases; junction bases outside the gene matches: 15. Profiling relied on immunoSEQ multiplex PCR, and the TCRdb table lists in-frame clones only, not all of them. The sample includes 230,000 or so clones, over 90% of them seen just once. The receptor was isolated from a man aged 50 to 59 in good health. The specimen was blood. The chain uses TRBV19 and TRBJ2-1, with TRBD2 matching over 9 bases. CDR3 nucleotides: TGTGCCAGTAGTATCAGAGAGTCCGTGCGGGGGGGGTACTACAATGAGCAGTTCTTC. This translates into CASSIRESVRGGYYNEQFF.